The clone carrying this TCR beta chain was picked up many times. The data derive from a study of human T cells and chemical hapten exposure. TCRdb ran MiXCR on the RACE reads and lists one entry per CDR3 protein. The sample yields roughly 52,000 distinct CDR3 sequences, 8.5% to 10% seen once. Time point described: patch test 2, 6 weeks after DPC sensitization. Treatment in this sample: therapeutic diphenylcyclopropenone sensitization with weekly scalp DPC. Blood draws came before every patch-test application. Germline trimming cut 0 bases from V and 7 bases from J; bases unmatched to any gene: 6. Per germline, CDR1 KGHDR and CDR2 SFDVKD. CDR3 length: 16 amino acids.

This clonotype originated in a woman aged 45-65 years with alopecia areata. Some clones in this sample may be carry-over from other donors' samples. V gene TRBV24-1 combines with J gene TRBJ2-3; 10 bases align to TRBD2. This sample comprised whole blood, obtained in connection with sensitization to the hapten diphenylcyclopropenone (DPC). The CDR3 DNA is TGTGCCACCAGTGATTTGCCTAGCGGGAGTCGAAATACGCAGTATTTT. This gives the protein CATSDLPSGSRNTQYF.